This T cell receptor beta chain was identified during a study of shared clonotypes between healthy human individuals. Participating donors were healthy, HIV-negative adults free of recent acute infections or vaccinations. Within Nashville, Tennessee resided all donors, each a Caucasian adult. Sequencing used immunoSEQ multiplex PCR; TCRdb keeps in-frame clones, though not all of them. The data contain about 2.3 million clones, around 92% of them singletons. With respect to this clone: Its cognate antigen is unknown.

General study points: Researchers found naive subsets generally carried larger estimated richness than memory subsets. Researchers sampled only blood; tissue repertoires likely differ.

Germline CDR1 SQVTM, CDR2 ANQGSEA. After removal of 3 bases from V and 7 bases from J, the junction contained 5 bases not matched to a gene. The CDR3 has 13 amino acids. The source is a man between 18 and 29 years old in good health. Some clones in this sample may be carry-over from other donors' samples. Source material: naive CD4+ T cells from PBMCs. Subset in this sample: CD45RA+ positively selected. The chain combines TRBV29-1 with TRBJ1-4; 7 positions match TRBD1. The DNA for the CDR3 is TGCAGCGTTGAGGACAGGACATTTGAAAAACTGTTTTTT. It is translated as CSVEDRTFEKLFF.